Here is one TCR beta chain with its context. Antigen specificity is unknown. The data are from a study of cytomegalovirus exposure and HLA in healthy donors. Regarding the study as a whole: In the approximately 130 validation repertoires, about 94% of cluster scores exceeded 0, per a later analysis. Investigators reported about 160 TCR beta chains as tied to cytomegalovirus.

Measured with immunoSEQ multiplex PCR; TCRdb has only the in-frame clones, and not every one. The data contain hundreds of thousands of clones, about 90% of them singletons. CDR3 size: 12 residues. CDR1 is SGHTA and CDR2 is FQGNSA in the germline V gene. With 2 bases removed from V and 5 bases from J, the gap between germline ends came to 6 bases. This sequence was found in a woman in her 30s in good health and CMV-seropositive. The sample comprised PBMCs. The rearrangement links TRBV7-2 to TRBJ2-5; no clear D gene. In DNA form, the CDR3 reads TGTGCCAGCAGCTTATGGCAGGAGACCCAGTACTTC. Translation: CASSLWQETQYF.